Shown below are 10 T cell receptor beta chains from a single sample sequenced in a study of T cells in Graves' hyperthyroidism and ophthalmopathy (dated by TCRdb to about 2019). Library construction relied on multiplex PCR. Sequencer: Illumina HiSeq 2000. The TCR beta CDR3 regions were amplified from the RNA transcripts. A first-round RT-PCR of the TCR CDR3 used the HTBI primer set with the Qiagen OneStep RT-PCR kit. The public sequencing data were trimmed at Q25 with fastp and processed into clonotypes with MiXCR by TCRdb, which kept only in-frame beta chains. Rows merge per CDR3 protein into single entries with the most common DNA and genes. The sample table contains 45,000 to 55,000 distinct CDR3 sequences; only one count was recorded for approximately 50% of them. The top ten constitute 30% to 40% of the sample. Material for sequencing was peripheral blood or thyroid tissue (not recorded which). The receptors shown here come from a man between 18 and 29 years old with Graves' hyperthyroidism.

CDR3 sequence: CSAKPLNEQFF. In DNA, the CDR3 is TGCAGTGCTAAGCCTCTCAATGAGCAGTTCTTC. The V and J genes are TRBV20-1 and TRBJ2-1; D is ambiguous. Trimming took 4 bases from V and 6 from J, leaving 7 bases between them. From germline, CDR1 is DFQATT and CDR2 SNEGSKA (reference sequence). The CDR3 sequence is 11 residues long.

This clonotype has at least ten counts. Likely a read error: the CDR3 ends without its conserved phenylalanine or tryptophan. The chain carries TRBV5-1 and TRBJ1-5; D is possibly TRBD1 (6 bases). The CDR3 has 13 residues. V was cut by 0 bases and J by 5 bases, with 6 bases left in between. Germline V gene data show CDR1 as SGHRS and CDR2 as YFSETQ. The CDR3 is CASSLDRDQPQHS. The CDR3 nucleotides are TGCGCCAGCAGCTTGGACAGGGATCAGCCCCAGCATTCT.

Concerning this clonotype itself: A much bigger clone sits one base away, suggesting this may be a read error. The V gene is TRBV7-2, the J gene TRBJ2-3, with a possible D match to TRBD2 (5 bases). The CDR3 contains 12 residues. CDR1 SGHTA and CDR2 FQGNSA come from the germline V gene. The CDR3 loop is CASSLAGDTLYF. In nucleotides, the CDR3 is TGTGCCAGCAGCTTAGCGGGAGATACGCTGTATTTT.

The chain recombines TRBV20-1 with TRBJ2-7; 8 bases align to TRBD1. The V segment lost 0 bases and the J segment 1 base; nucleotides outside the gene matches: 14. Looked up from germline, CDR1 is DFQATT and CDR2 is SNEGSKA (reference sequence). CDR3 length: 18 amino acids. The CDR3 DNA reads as TGCAGTGCTAGAGACGACAGGGGCGTCGGGCGTCGGTCCTACGAGCAGTACTTC. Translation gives CSARDDRGVGRRSYEQYF.

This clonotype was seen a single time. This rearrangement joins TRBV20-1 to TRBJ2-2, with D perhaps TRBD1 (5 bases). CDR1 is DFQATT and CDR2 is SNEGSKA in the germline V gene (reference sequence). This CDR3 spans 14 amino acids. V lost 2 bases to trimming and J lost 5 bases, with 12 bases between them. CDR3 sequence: CSARRQQSTGELFF. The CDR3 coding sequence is TGCAGTGCTAGAAGACAGCAAAGTACCGGGGAGCTGTTTTTT.

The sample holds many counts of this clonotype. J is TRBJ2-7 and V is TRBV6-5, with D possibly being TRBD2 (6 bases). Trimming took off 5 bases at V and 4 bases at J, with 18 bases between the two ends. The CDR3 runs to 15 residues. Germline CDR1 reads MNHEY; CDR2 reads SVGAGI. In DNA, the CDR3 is TGTGCCAGCAGTCCCGGGGGACGTATAGATTACGAGCAGTACTTC. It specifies CASSPGGRIDYEQYF.

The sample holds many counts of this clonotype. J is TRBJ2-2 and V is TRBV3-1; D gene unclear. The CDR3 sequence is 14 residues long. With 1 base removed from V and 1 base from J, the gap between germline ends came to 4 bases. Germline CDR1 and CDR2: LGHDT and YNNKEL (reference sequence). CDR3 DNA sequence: TGTGCCAGCAGCCAAGTAGGGAACACCGGGGAGCTGTTTTTT. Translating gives CASSQVGNTGELFF.

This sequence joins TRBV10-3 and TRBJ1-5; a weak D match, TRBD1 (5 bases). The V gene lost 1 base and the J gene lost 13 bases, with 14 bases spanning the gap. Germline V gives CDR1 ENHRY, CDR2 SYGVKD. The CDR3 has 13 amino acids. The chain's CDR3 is CAISEWGTGPQHF. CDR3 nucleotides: TGTGCCATCAGTGAGTGGGGGACGGGACCTCAGCATTTT.

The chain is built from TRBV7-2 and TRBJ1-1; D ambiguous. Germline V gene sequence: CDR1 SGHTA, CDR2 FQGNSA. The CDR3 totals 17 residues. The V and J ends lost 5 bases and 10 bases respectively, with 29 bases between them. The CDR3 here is CASSQGIRYRTYHLAFF. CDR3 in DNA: TGTGCCAGCAGCCAAGGTATTAGGTATCGGACCTATCACCTAGCTTTCTTT.

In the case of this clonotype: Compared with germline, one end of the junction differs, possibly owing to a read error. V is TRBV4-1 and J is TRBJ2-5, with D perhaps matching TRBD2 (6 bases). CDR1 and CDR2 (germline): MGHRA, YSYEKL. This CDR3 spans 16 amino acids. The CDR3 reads CASSWGYRIGEEIQYF. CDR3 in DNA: TGCGCCAGCAGCTGGGGTTACAGGATCGGGGAGGAGATCCAGTACTTC.